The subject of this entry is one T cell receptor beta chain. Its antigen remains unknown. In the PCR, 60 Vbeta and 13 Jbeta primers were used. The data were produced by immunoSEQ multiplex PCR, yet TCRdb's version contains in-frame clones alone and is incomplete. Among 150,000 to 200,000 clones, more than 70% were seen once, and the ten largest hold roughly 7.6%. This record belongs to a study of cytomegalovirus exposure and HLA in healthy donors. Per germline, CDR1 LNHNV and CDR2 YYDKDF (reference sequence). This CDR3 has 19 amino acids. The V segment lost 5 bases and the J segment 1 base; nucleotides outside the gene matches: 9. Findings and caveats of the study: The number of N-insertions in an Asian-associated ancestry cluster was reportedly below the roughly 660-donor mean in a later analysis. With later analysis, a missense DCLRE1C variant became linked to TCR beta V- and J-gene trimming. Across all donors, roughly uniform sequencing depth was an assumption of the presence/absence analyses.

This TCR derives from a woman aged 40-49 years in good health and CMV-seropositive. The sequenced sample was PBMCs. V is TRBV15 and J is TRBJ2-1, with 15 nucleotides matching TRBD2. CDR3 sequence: CATSPRGLAGGQSYNEQFF. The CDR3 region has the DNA TGTGCCACCAGCCCCCGGGGACTAGCGGGAGGTCAATCCTACAATGAGCAGTTCTTC.